Here is one T cell receptor beta chain with its context. This clonotype showed up just a few times. This receptor's antigen is unknown. The record has no base qualities; no much larger clone is one base away. From cysteine to phenylalanine, the CDR3 is 17 amino acids long. The CDR3 DNA has 51 bases and is translated from base 1. The CDR1 and CDR2 encoded by the germline V gene are MNHNS and SASEGT. V is pruned by 6 bases and J by 4 bases, leaving 8 bases of the junction without a gene match. This entry comes from a study of response to subunit inactivated influenza vaccine (dated by TCRdb to 2017 to 2018). About the study as a whole: Deep quantitative profiling of the T cell receptor repertoire was used in the study to follow responses to a trivalent subunit inactivated influenza vaccine.

Broad study findings and their caveats: It was suggested by the authors that each seasonal influenza vaccination may recruit only a limited number of new T cells.

Libraries came from RT-PCR. TCRdb names Illumina HiSeq 2500 as the instrument used. TCRdb trimmed the raw reads at Q25, called clones with MiXCR and kept productive beta chains. Merged by CDR3 protein, the rows form single entries marked with the most common genes and DNA. This sample comprises about 540,000 distinct CDR3 sequences, roughly a quarter of them detected only once. Clones ranked in the top ten supply about 2.8% of the sample. Separately, the same data were catalogued under a study of T cells expressing NK-cell markers. As noted in the second study: The TCR beta cDNA libraries were made using 5'RACE template switching, a step that added both a universal primer site and unique molecular identifiers. TCR beta-chain repertoires were profiled in sorted CD3+CD56+NKG2C+, CD3+CD56+NKG2C- and CD3+CD56-NKG2C+ T-cell subsets from about 8 donors. Among the eight sequenced donors, only one was HCMV-seronegative, while the other seven were HCMV-seropositive. In several experiments an anti-gammadeltaTCR antibody was added to restrict sorting to alphabetaTCR-expressing T cells. In a handful of donors, the dominant CD3+CD56+NKG2C+ clonotypes were found to rank among the top 10 CD8+ clonotypes and to make up about 1.0-7.5% of CD8+ T cells. Those dominant clonotypes were again the most abundant among CD3+CD56-NKG2C+ cells in a handful of donors, at about 28.3-60.1%. Whether the expanded NKG2C-expressing T cell clones were specific for HCMV antigens remained unclear. The eight sequenced donors were randomly selected healthy volunteers, three men and five women. HCMV-specific IgG was detected in serum with a commercial ELISA kit to determine HCMV serostatus. Peripheral blood mononuclear cells were isolated from blood by Ficoll density gradient centrifugation. Using Miltenyi isolation kits, CD4+ and CD8+ T cells were isolated from PBMC through magnetic immunoseparation. cDNA synthesis was primed from the TCR beta constant segment and was followed by two successive PCR amplification steps. The libraries were sequenced on Illumina HiSeq 2000/2500, MiSeq or NextSeq, producing 2 x 150 bp reads. MIGEC was used to demultiplex reads and group the reads by UMI, and MiTCR was used to assemble and quantify clonotypes. To exclude erroneous sequences, only TCR cDNA sequences supported by at least two reads were retained. Downstream repertoire analysis used the tcR package, and clonotypes were matched across fractions by CDR3 nucleotide sequence plus V segment. VDJmatch was used to annotate antigen specificity against VDJdb, with one amino acid substitution in CDR3 allowed.

The receptor was derived from a man aged 45 to 65 who received an inactivated influenza vaccine. Donor details come from another sample of the same person, matched by shared clones. The source material was CD4+ T cells sorted from PBMCs, sampled 11 to 12 days after vaccination. The V gene is TRBV6-1 and the J gene is TRBJ2-3; TRBD2 agrees with 15 junctional bases. The CDR3 amino acid sequence is: CASSSGTSGRRADTQYF. In nucleotides, the sequence is TGTGCCAGCAGCAGTGGGACTAGCGGGAGGAGGGCAGATACGCAGTATTTT.